Below, one T cell receptor (beta chain) is given with its context. This sample stems from a study of blood T cell repertoires in COVID-19. Turning to the study itself: Samples taken during acute and convalescent COVID-19 were collected in the United States, Italy and Spain.

The CDR3 totals 15 residues. Germline lookup yields CDR1 MDHEN and CDR2 SYDVKM. Trimming took off 10 bases at V and 7 bases at J, with 23 bases between the two ends. This table comes from immunoSEQ multiplex PCR, and its TCRdb copy is limited to in-frame clones, with some not included. The table has about 260,000 clones, under 90% seen once. Input material: peripheral blood. The V call is TRBV28, the J call TRBJ2-1; the D gene is possibly TRBD1 (8 bases). This clonotype was sampled from a man between 60 and 75 years old with acute or convalescent COVID-19. Written as DNA, the CDR3 is TGTGCCACCGCCGGACAGGGAGGGGGAGGAAATGAGCAGTTCTTC. It specifies CATAGQGGGGNEQFF.